The sequence of this T cell receptor beta chain was determined in a study of blood T cell repertoires in COVID-19 (dated by TCRdb to about 2020). About the study as a whole: Samples from collaborators originated in the United States, Italy and Spain and spanned both the acute and convalescent phases of COVID-19. The material from the prospective study consisted of cDNA or gDNA derived from T cells, B-cell-depleted T cells, or PBMCs. Deeply sampled blood TCRbeta repertoires from subjects exposed to, actively infected with, or recovered from COVID-19 were included in the dataset. A freely available public database, intended as a resource for researchers studying the immune response to SARS-CoV-2, is where the repertoires were released. The samples were drawn from the first 160 participants of the ongoing ImmuneRACE study and from roughly 1,300 subjects provided by 6 global collaborators. Nearly every sample came with metadata listing a de-identified subject ID, COVID-19 status, age in years and sex. Where available, HLA class I and class II types were taken from metadata supplied by the sample provider and were not determined by assay-based typing.

V was cut back by 4 bases and J by 1 base, leaving a gap of 11 bases between them. CDR1 LNHDA and CDR2 SQIVND were looked up in the germline V gene (reference sequence). Reading from cysteine to phenylalanine, the CDR3 counts 15 amino acids. Of the read, only the CDR3 DNA is kept; its 45 bases are in frame from base 1. This clone has a handful of counts. Its antigen is unknown. No base-level quality is on record; no much larger clone is a single base apart. TCRbeta CDR3 regions were amplified from genomic DNA using the immunoSEQ Assay, a bias-controlled multiplex PCR. The study's own analysis went as follows. Nucleated cell counts per sample were estimated from amplification of reference gene primers within the assay. Sequence reads were collapsed and filtered to measure the absolute abundance of every unique TCRbeta CDR3 rearrangement. For each sample, productive Simpson clonality was calculated as the square root of Simpson's diversity index over productive rearrangements. TCRdb limited this immuneACCESS table to in-frame rearrangements with V and J called. A share of clones is missing; checked studies link under half to unresolved V genes, and the rest is unexplained. The V and J calls and clone size come from that table; D and trimming were worked out from the DNA. This sample has roughly 90,000 clones in its table, and 80% to 85% of those were observed once. The ten largest clones represent approximately 34% of the sample.

Study-level results and caveats: Clinical and demographic metadata were provided uncurated, with the amount varying by source and participant.

The collaborating institutions used their own protocols to collect whole blood in K2EDTA tubes. For TCRbeta analysis, collaborators shipped samples in one of three forms: frozen whole blood, isolated PBMCs, or DNA extracted from either of those sample types. This chain joins TRBV19 to TRBJ1-3; no D gene is confidently identified. The sequencing sample was made of peripheral blood. The clonotype comes from a woman of 80 years or more with active or convalescent COVID-19. The DNA sequence reads TGTGCCAGTAGTACCCTTACGGAGTCTGGAAACACCATATATTTT. It specifies CASSTLTESGNTIYF.